This T cell receptor (beta chain) is from a study of blood T cells in healthy people across ages. For this clonotype: Antigen unknown.

This CDR3 has 20 residues. CDR1 SGHTA and CDR2 FQGNSA come from the germline V gene. J lost 0 bases, V lost 1 base, and 10 bases had no gene match. Study-wide results and caveats: Naive CD4+ cell counts and diversity both ran higher in long-lived than in aged donors. Older age coincided with a roughly linear decline in TCR beta diversity per million T cells.

Peripheral blood from each donor was collected in a volume of 8 to 10 milliliters. Through a sample-barcoded 5' primer and a J-beta primer mix, a second PCR was run for roughly 7 to 12 cycles. The template-switch adaptor was a 5' adaptor with 12 random nucleotides. It tagged each cDNA molecule. TCRdb re-called the 5' RACE reads through MiXCR, storing one row per CDR3 protein. The data show hundreds of thousands of distinct CDR3 sequences, with over 40% seen just once and about 32% held by the top ten. Sequencing input: blood. This rearrangement joins TRBV7-2 to TRBJ2-3; 13 bases map to TRBD2. The TCR originated in a man at least 80 years old in good health. CDR3 residues: CASSLERGLAGTASTDTQYF. DNA of the CDR3: TGTGCCAGCAGCTTAGAGAGGGGACTAGCGGGGACAGCTAGCACAGATACGCAGTATTTT.